The entry below describes one T cell receptor beta chain. There is no known antigen for this receptor. Per-nucleotide qualities are absent, and no much larger clonotype sits a single base away. The entry originates in a study of T cells in Graves' hyperthyroidism and ophthalmopathy (dated by TCRdb to between 2019 and 2020). The study in broad terms: Peripheral blood samples were taken at the time of initial diagnosis, prior to any treatment. The 100 or so discovery patients were randomly split 7:3 into training and test sets. The paper describes TCR Vbeta CDR3 sequencing of around 140 peripheral blood samples, made up of 43 ophthalmopathy patients, 70 to 80 hyperthyroidism patients and 17 progressor patients. After blood sampling, hyperthyroidism patients were treated with methimazole at a starting dose of 30 mg daily, and ophthalmopathy patients were treated with high-dose intravenous methylprednisolone. In about 6 Graves' hyperthyroidism patients, the study also compared T-cell repertoires from thyroid tissue with T-cell repertoires from blood. Prospective prediction of ophthalmopathy was tested in an independent validation cohort of some 19 hyperthyroidism patients and 15 to 17 patients who later progressed to ophthalmopathy. TCR V-J signatures able to tell the groups apart were searched for in a discovery cohort of 90 to 100 patients, of whom more than 40 had Graves' ophthalmopathy and around 57 had stable Graves' hyperthyroidism. Findings and caveats that apply to the study as a whole: In validation, the model predicted progression to ophthalmopathy a median of roughly 6.2 months before onset, with about 70% sensitivity and around 76% specificity. Ophthalmopathy was separated from stable hyperthyroidism by a 13 V-J signature model, with roughly 88% sensitivity and just over 81% specificity obtained in cross-validation and 80%/75% obtained in testing. Sample size was not statistically predetermined, and blinding of investigators to group allocation was not performed. Most expanded thyroid clonotypes (frequency above 0.001) were also detected in blood, a finding suggesting that blood repertoires may reflect thyroid immune responses.

The TCR beta CDR3 regions were amplified from the RNA transcripts. The first round of RT-PCR for the TCR CDR3 was performed with the HTBI primer set and the Qiagen OneStep RT-PCR kit. Libraries were constructed in a second round of multiplex PCR, after which size selection and purification were carried out. Sequencing of the libraries was done on an Illumina HiSeq2000 using paired-end 100 bp reads. Per the authors' processing: SOAPnuke was used to process the raw data, removing reads that contained adapters or uncalled bases, had a mean Phred below 15, or lacked an exact match to the constant primer or identifier. COPE v1.2.5 was used to merge the high-quality paired reads, and each unique nucleotide sequence was defined as a clonotype. MiTCR v1.1 was used to align clonotypes to the IMGT TRBV, TRBD and TRBJ reference segments. The analysis was restricted to V-J combinations with a frequency above 0.0001, which together covered over 99% of the repertoires. A TCS score was defined as the ratio of F50 (clonal expansion) to E x V (chaos), with BLOSUM62-based TCRdist applied between CDR3 peptides within each V-J. Welch's t-statistics and random forest reduced several hundred V-J features to 13, which were used in a naive Bayes classifier (R e1071). The public reads were run again by TCRdb, first through fastp at Q25 and then through MiXCR, and only productive beta chains were kept. When rows share a CDR3 protein, they turn into one entry using the most common DNA and genes. TCRdb, not the authors, supplied the V and J calls. The sample yields hundreds of thousands of distinct CDR3 sequences; about 20% were counted once. The top ten hold over 45% of the sample.

Taken from cysteine to phenylalanine, the CDR3 has 15 residues. Just the 45-base CDR3 DNA is kept, in frame starting at base 1. Here V drops 7 bases and J drops 8 bases, and the junction holds 7 bases not matched to any gene. As encoded in the germline V gene, CDR1 is SNHLY while CDR2 is FYNNEI. Ophthalmopathy patients had moderately to severely active disease, Clinical Activity Score of at least 3, NOSPECS grade of at least 4, and duration under 3 months. Any patient with an uncontrolled infection, another autoimmune disease, pregnancy or lactation was excluded. Clinical symptoms, serum thyroxine and TRAb, thyroid ultrasound, and orbital computed tomography formed the basis for the diagnoses. PBMCs were separated from over 9 ml of fresh peripheral blood using Ficoll-Paque density gradient centrifugation. Total RNA was extracted using Trizol reagent, and RNA quality was assessed on an Agilent 2100 Bioanalyzer.

The specimen sequenced was blood. The receptor was isolated from a man aged 35 to 55 with Graves' ophthalmopathy. The rearranged segments are TRBV2 and TRBJ2-1; the junction holds 14 bases that match TRBD2. DNA sequence: TGTGCCAGCAACGGACTAGCGGGGGGCGGGGATGAGCAGTTCTTC. It codes for CASNGLAGGGDEQFF.